The present entry profiles one T cell receptor (beta chain) with its context. Its cognate antigen is unknown. Germline CDR1 reads SQVTM; CDR2 reads ANQGSEA. J was trimmed by 1 base and V by 7 bases; bases with no gene match: 5. The CDR3 extends over 16 amino acids. Using immunoSEQ multiplex PCR, the repertoire was profiled, and TCRdb retains in-frame clones only, with some absent. Altogether some 250,000 clones are present, around 87% being singletons, with the ten largest covering 0.95% to 1.5%. This sample was included in a study of cytomegalovirus exposure and HLA in healthy donors. Notes on the study in general: Specific recognition of CMV antigens was confirmed in vitro for three chains (all CMV-associated).

This sequence originates from a woman aged 25-40 years in good health and CMV-seropositive. The rearrangement joins TRBV29-1 to TRBJ2-2; 14 bases align to TRBD2. Sequences were obtained from PBMCs. CDR3 DNA sequence: TGCAGCGCCACCGGACTAGCGGGAGGGAACACCGGGGAGCTGTTTTTT. It translates to CSATGLAGGNTGELFF.